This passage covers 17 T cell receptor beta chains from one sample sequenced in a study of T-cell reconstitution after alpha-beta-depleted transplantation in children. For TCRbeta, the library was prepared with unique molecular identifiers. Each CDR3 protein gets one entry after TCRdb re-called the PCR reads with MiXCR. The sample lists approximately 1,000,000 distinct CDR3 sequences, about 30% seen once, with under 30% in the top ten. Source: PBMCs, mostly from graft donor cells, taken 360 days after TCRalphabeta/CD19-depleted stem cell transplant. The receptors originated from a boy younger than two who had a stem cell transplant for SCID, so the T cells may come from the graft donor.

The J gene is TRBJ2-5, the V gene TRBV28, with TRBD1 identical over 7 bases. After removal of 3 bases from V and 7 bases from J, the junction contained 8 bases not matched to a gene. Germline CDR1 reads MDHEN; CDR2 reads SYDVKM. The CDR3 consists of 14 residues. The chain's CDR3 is CASSFYRGEGTQYF. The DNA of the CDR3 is TGTGCCAGCAGTTTCTACAGGGGCGAGGGGACCCAGTACTTC.

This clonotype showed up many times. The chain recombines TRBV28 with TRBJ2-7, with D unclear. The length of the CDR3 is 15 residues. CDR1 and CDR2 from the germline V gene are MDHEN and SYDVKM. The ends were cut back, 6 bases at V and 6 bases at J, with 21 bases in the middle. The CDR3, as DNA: TGTGCCAGCAGGGACGCATCCTTCGACATGGGCGAGCAGTACTTC. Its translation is CASRDASFDMGEQYF.

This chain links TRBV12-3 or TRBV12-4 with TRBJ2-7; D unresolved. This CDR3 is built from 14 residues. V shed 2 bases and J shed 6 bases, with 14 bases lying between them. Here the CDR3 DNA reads TGTGCCAGCAGTTTAAGCATTCGGCAACGCGAGCAGTACTTC. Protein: CASSLSIRQREQYF.

The CDR3 loop reads CASSLGNVYRVNTEAFF. The CDR3 region has the DNA TGTGCCAGCAGCTTAGGGAATGTCTACAGGGTCAACACTGAAGCTTTCTTT. The chain couples TRBV7-2 to TRBJ1-1; tentatively, D is TRBD1 (6 bases). The V end was cut by 1 base, the J end by 2 bases, with 17 bases between. The CDR3 consists of 17 residues. The germline CDR1 and CDR2 sequences are SGHTA and FQGNSA.

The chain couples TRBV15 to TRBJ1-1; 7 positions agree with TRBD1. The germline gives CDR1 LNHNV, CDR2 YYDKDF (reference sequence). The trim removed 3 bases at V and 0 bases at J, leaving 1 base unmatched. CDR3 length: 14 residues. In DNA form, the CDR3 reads TGTGCCACCAGCAGGGACAGGTTGAACACTGAAGCTTTCTTT. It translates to CATSRDRLNTEAFF.

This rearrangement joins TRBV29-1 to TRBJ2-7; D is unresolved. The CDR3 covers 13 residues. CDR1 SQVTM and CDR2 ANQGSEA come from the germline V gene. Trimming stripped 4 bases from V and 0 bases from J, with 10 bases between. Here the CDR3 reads CSVVPYSSYEQYF. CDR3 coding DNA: TGCAGCGTTGTCCCTTACAGCTCCTACGAGCAGTACTTC.

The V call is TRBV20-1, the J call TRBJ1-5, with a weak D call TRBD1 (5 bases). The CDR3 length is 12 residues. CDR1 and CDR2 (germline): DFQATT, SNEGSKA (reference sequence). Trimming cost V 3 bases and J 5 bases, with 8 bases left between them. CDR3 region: CSARGPDQPQHF. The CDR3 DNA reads TGCAGTGCTAGGGGGCCCGATCAGCCCCAGCATTTT.

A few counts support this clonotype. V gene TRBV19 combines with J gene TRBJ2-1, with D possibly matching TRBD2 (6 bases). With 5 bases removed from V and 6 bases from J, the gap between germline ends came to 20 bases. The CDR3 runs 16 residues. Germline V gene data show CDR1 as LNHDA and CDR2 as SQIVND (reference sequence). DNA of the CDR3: TGTGCCAGTAGTTTCCTCCCCGGAGGGATCCCCAATGAGCAGTTCTTC. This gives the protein CASSFLPGGIPNEQFF.

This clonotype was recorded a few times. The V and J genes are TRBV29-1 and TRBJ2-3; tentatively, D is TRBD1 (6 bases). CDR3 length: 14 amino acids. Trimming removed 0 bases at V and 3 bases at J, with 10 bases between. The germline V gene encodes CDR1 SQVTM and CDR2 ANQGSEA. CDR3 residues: CSVEDLDRTDTQYF. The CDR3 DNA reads TGCAGCGTTGAAGATCTGGACAGAACAGATACGCAGTATTTT.

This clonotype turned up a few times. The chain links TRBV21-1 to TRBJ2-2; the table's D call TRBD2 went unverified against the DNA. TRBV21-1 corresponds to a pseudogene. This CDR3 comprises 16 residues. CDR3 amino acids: CARLIAGGKYTGELFF. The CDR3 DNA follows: TGTGCCAGACTAATAGCGGGGGGGAAATACACCGGGGAGCTGTTTTTT.

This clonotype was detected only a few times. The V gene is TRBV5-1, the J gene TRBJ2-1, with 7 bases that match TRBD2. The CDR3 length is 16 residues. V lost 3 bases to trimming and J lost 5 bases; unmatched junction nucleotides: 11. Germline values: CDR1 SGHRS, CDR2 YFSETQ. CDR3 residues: CASSSTGGGRHNEQFF. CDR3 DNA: TGCGCCAGCAGCTCGACTGGCGGGGGTAGGCACAATGAGCAGTTCTTC. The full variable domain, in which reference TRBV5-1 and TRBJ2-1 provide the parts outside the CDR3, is KAGVTQTPRYLIKTRGQQVTLSCSPISGHRSVSWYQQTPGQGLQFLFEYFSETQRNKGNFPGRFSGRQFSNSRSEMNVSTLELGDSALYLCASSSTGGGRHNEQFFGPGTRLTVL.

CDR3 sequence reads: CASSSVGGADNEQFF. The DNA of the CDR3 is TGCGCCAGCAGCTCCGTAGGGGGGGCCGATAATGAGCAGTTCTTC. The V and J genes are TRBV5-1 and TRBJ2-1, with D maybe TRBD2 (7 bases). Germline V CDR1 and CDR2: SGHRS, YFSETQ. The CDR3 is made up of 15 amino acids. V was pared by 3 bases and J by 7 bases, with 17 bases between.

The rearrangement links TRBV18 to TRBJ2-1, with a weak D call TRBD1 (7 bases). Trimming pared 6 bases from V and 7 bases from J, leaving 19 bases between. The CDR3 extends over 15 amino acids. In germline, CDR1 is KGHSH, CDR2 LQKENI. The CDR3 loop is CASSGAESGGNEQFF. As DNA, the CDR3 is TGTGCCAGCTCTGGGGCCGAGTCAGGGGGGAATGAGCAGTTCTTC.

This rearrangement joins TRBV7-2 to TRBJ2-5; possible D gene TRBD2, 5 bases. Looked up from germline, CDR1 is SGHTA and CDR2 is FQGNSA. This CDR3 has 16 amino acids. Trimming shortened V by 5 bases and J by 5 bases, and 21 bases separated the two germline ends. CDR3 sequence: CASSPPGIRGQETQYF. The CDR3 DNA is TGTGCCAGCAGCCCCCCTGGAATACGGGGTCAGGAGACCCAGTACTTC. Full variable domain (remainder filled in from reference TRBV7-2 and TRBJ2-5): GAGVSQSPSNKVTEKGKDVELRCDPISGHTALYWYRQSLGQGLEFLIYFQGNSAPDKSGLPSDRFSAERTGGSVSTLTIQRTQQEDSAVYLCASSPPGIRGQETQYFGPGTRLLVL.

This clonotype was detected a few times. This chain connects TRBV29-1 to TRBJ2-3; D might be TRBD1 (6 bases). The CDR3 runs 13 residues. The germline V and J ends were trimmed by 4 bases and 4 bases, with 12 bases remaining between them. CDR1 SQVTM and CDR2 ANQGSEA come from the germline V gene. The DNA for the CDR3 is TGCAGCGTTGGGCCCAGGGGTCCAGATACGCAGTATTTT. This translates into CSVGPRGPDTQYF.

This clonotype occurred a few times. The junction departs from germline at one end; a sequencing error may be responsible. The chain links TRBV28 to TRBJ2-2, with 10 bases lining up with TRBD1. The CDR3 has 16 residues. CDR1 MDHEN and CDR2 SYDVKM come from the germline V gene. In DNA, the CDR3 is TGTGCCAGCAGTCTATGGACAGGGGGTCGGGCCGGGGAGCTGTTTTTT. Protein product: CASSLWTGGRAGELFF.

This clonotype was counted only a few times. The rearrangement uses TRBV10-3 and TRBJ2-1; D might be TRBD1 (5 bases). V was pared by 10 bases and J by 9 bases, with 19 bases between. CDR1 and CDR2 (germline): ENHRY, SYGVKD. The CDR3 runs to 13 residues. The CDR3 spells CATRAIGHGEQFF. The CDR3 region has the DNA TGTGCCACCAGGGCGATCGGACATGGTGAGCAGTTCTTC.